This T cell receptor beta chain was captured by sequencing in a study of T cell responses to AZD1222 COVID-19 vaccine. Points from the study as a whole: Across spike, vaccine-associated CD4 TCRs were found, dominant at 160-218 and 743-854. Seropositive AZD1222 recipients at baseline numbered only 6 or 7. Clonal diversity may have been underestimated, and the donors were mostly white British, with more females than males.

Some clones are missing from TCRdb's copy, which holds only in-frame ones; the method was immunoSEQ multiplex PCR. The sample includes approximately 110,000 clones, about 90% of them seen just once. CDR1 is SGHAT, CDR2 FQNNGV, per germline. The CDR3 length is 15 residues. Trimming took off 1 base at V and 1 base at J, with 8 bases between the two ends. A remark on this clone: Its antigen is currently unknown.

V and J are TRBV11-2 and TRBJ2-1; D unresolved. Sequences were derived from peripheral blood, sampled on day 0 of AZD1222 vaccination. The source is an adult in good health. CDR3 residues: CASSLVTSSYNEQFF. CDR3 sequence (DNA): TGTGCCAGCAGCTTAGTAACCAGTTCCTACAATGAGCAGTTCTTC.